This record concerns one T cell receptor gamma chain sequence. This is likely an artifact of a read error, given a far larger clone one base away. Germline loops: CDR1 GITISATS, CDR2 ISYDGTV (reference sequence). V shed 5 bases, J shed 2 bases, and the junction held 0 bases outside the gene matches. The CDR3 runs to 15 residues. TCRdb used CATT to re-call clones from the reads. This sample has under 850 gamma-chain clones; over 4.5% occur once, and the top ten carry around 23%. The record originates from a study of gamma-delta chains in newborns, infants, children. Turning to the study itself: Innate gammadelta T cells reportedly expand polyclonally right after birth, driven by microbial exposure, per the title.

Sequenced: blood. The chain links TRGV9 to TRGJP. This clonotype was obtained from a child who was a newborn, infant or young child, either healthy, febrile or measles-vaccinated (not recorded which). The CDR3 bases are TGTGCCTTGTGGGGGCAAGAGTTGGGCAAAAAAATCAAGGTATTT. Its protein is CALWGQELGKKIKVF.